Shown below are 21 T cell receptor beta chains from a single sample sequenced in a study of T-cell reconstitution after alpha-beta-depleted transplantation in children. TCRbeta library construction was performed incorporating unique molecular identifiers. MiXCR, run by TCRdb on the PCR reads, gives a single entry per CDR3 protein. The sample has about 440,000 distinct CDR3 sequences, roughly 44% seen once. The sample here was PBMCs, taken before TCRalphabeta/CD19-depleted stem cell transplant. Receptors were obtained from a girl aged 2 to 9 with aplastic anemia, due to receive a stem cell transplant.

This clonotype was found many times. CDR3 coding DNA: TGTGCCAGCAGTCCCCATTGGCAGACCTATGGCTACACCTTC. It translates to CASSPHWQTYGYTF. This chain connects TRBV28 to TRBJ1-2; D not certain. Per the germline V gene, CDR1 is MDHEN and CDR2 is SYDVKM. Trimming cost V 5 bases and J 4 bases, with 14 bases left between them. The length of the CDR3 is 14 residues.

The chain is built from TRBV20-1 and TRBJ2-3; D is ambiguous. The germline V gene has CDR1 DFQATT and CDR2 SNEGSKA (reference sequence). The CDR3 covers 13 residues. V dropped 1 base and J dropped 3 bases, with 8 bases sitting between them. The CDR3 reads CSARVLWTDTQYF. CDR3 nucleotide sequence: TGCAGTGCTAGAGTCTTATGGACAGATACGCAGTATTTT.

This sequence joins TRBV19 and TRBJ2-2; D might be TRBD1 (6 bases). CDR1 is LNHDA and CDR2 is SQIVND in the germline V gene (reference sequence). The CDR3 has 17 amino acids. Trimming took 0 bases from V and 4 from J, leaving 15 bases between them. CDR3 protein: CASSIDRRTVPTGELFF. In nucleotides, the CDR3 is TGTGCCAGTAGTATAGATCGTCGGACAGTCCCCACCGGGGAGCTGTTTTTT.

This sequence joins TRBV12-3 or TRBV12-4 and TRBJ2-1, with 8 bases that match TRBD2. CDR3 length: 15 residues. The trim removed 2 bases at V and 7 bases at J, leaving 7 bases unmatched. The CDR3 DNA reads TGTGCCAGCAGTTTACCGGGGGGGACTCCTAATGAGCAGTTCTTC. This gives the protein CASSLPGGTPNEQFF.

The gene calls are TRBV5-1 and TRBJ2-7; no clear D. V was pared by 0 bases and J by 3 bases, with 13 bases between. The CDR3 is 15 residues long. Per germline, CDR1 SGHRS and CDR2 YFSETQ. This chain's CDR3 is CASSLDLGDRYEQYF. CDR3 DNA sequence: TGCGCCAGCAGCTTGGATCTGGGTGACCGCTACGAGCAGTACTTC.

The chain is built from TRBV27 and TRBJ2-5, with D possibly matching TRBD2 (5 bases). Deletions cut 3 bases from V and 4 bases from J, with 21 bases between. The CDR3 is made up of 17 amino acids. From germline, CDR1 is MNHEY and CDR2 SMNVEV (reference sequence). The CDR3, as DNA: TGTGCCAGCAGTTTGCCCGGCGGACCGCTAGGAGGAGAGACCCAGTACTTC. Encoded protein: CASSLPGGPLGGETQYF.

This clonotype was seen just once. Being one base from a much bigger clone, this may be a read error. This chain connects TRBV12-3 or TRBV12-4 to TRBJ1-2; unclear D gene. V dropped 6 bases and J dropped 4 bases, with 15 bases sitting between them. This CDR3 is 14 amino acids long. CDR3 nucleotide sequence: TGTGCCAGCAGCGTAATGCAGGCCTCCTATGGCTACACCTTC. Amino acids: CASSVMQASYGYTF.

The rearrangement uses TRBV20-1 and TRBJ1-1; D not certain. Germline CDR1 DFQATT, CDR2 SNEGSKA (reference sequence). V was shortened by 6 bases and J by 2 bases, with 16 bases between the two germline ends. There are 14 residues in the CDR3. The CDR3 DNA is TGCAGTGCAAGAAGGTCTAGGGCTAACACTGAAGCTTTCTTT. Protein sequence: CSARRSRANTEAFF.

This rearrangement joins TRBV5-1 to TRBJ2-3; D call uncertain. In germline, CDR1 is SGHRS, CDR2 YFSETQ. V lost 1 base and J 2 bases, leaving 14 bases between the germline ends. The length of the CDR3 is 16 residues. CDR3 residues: CASSLIVAGPTDTQYF. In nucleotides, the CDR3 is TGCGCCAGCAGCTTGATTGTGGCTGGACCCACAGATACGCAGTATTTT.

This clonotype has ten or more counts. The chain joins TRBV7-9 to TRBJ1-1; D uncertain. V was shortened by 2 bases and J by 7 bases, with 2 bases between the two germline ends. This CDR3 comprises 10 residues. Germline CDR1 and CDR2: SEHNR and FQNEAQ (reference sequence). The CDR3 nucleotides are TGTGCCAGCAGCTTACGTGAAGCTTTCTTT. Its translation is CASSLREAFF.

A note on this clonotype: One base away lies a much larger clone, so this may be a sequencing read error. The CDR3 spells CSAEDNRNEAFF. The CDR3 coding sequence is TGCAGCGCCGAGGACAATAGGAATGAAGCTTTCTTT. The chain is built from TRBV29-1 and TRBJ1-1; D is perhaps TRBD1 (5 bases). The V and J ends lost 7 bases and 7 bases respectively, with 16 bases between them. The length of the CDR3 is 12 residues. CDR1 SQVTM and CDR2 ANQGSEA come from the germline V gene.

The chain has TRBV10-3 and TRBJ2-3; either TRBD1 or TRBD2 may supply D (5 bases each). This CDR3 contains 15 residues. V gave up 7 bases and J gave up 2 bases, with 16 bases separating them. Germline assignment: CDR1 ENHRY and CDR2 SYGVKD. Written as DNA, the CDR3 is TGTGCCATCAACTTGAGGGGACCAGACACAGATACGCAGTATTTT. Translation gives CAINLRGPDTDTQYF.

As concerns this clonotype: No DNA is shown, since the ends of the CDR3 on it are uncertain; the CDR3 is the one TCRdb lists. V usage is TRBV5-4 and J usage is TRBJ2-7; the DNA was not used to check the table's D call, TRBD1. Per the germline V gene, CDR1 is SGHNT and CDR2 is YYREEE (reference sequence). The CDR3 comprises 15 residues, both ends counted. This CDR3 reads CASSWGQGSAYEPYF.

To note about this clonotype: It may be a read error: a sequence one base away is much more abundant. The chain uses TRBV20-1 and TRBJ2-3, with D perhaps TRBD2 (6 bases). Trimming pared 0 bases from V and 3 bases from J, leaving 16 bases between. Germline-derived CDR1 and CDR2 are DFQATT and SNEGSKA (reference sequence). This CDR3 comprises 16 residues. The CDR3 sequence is CSAREPISGWTDTQYF. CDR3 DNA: TGCAGTGCTAGAGAGCCAATTAGCGGTTGGACAGATACGCAGTATTTT.

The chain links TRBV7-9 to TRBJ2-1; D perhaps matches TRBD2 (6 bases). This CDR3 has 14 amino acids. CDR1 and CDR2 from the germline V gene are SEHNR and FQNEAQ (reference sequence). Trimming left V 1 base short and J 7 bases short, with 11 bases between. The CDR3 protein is CASSLDSGWNEQFF. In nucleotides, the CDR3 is TGTGCCAGCAGCTTAGATAGCGGATGGAATGAGCAGTTCTTC.

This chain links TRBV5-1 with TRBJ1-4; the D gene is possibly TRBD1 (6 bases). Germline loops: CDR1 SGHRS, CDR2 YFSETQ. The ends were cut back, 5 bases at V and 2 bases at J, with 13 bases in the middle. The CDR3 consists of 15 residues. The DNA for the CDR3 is TGCGCCAGCAGTCACACAGGGAATACTAATGAAAAACTGTTTTTT. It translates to CASSHTGNTNEKLFF.

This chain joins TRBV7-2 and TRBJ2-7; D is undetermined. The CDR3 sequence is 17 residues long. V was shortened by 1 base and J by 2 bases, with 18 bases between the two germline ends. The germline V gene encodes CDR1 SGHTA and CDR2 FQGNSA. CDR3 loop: CASSLGSVGRKPYEQYF. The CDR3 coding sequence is TGTGCCAGCAGCTTAGGTTCTGTCGGAAGGAAGCCCTACGAGCAGTACTTC.

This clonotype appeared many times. The chain's CDR3 is CASSSRDNSYEQYF. In DNA, the CDR3 is TGCGCCAGCAGCTCCCGGGACAACTCCTACGAGCAGTACTTC. The chain employs TRBV5-1 and TRBJ2-7; D may be TRBD1 (6 bases). Germline values: CDR1 SGHRS, CDR2 YFSETQ. V gave up 3 bases and J gave up 0 bases, with 10 bases separating them. The length of the CDR3 is 14 residues.

The CDR3 loop reads CSARKTGTGPINEQFF. The CDR3 DNA sequence: TGCAGTGCTAGGAAAACCGGGACAGGCCCCATTAATGAGCAGTTCTTC. The rearrangement joins TRBV20-1 to TRBJ2-1; 8 bases agree with TRBD1. The CDR3 has 16 residues. With V trimmed by 3 bases and J by 7 bases, 14 bases remained unmatched. The germline V gene has CDR1 DFQATT and CDR2 SNEGSKA (reference sequence).

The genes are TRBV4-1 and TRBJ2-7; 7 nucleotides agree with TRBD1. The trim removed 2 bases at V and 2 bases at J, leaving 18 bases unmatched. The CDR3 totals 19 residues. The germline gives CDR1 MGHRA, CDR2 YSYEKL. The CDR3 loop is CASSQSGTDISYPAYEQYF. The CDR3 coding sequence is TGCGCCAGCAGCCAATCCGGGACAGATATCTCCTACCCAGCCTACGAGCAGTACTTC.

CDR3 bases: TGCAGTGCTAGTTCCAGTGCTCAAGAGACCCAGTACTTC. It specifies CSASSSAQETQYF. The chain is built from TRBV20-1 and TRBJ2-5; no definite D call. The CDR3 has 13 residues. V lost 3 bases, J lost 2 bases, and 10 bases lay in between. Germline loops: CDR1 DFQATT, CDR2 SNEGSKA (reference sequence).